A selection of T cell receptor beta chains follows, all from one sample in a study of T cell changes during pregnancy in multiple sclerosis. The data were produced by immunoSEQ multiplex PCR, yet TCRdb's version contains in-frame clones alone and is incomplete. Altogether about 40,000 clones are present, around 90% being singletons, with the ten largest covering over 5%. Sequenced here: peripheral blood, sampled in the first trimester of pregnancy. The receptors were gathered from a female donor in good health, enrolled as a control in a pregnancy study. The CDR3 runs from the conserved cysteine through the conserved F or W.

J	V	CDR3
TRBJ2-3	TRBV6-1	CASQGTDTQYF
TRBJ2-7	TRBV7-2	CASTLGGAYEQYF
TRBJ1-3	TRBV9	CASSARRREADTIYF
TRBJ2-3	TRBV7-2	CASSLVRASGGTTDTQYF
TRBJ1-1	TRBV5-1	CASSTTNTEAFF
TRBJ2-3	TRBV7-6	CASSARTSGTDTQYF
TRBJ2-7	TRBV4-1	CASSQDRTGSLPYEQYF
TRBJ1-6	TRBV28	CASSSGQWEVSPLHF
TRBJ1-3	TRBV6-5	CASSYFSGTTGNTIYF
TRBJ2-7	TRBV9	CASSGGTSSYEQYF
TRBJ2-5	TRBV14	CASSQDTAGGYETQYF
TRBJ2-3	TRBV5-1	CASSLGTGATKGTDTQYF
TRBJ1-4	TRBV7-9	CASSPRQVRVGEKLFF
TRBJ2-6	TRBV6-5	CASSYRGSGANVLTF
TRBJ2-5	TRBV12-1	CASSPGRSSLAAKTRETQYF
TRBJ2-5	TRBV2	CASTGEGKTQYF
TRBJ2-2	TRBV11-3	CASSSPEANTGELFF